Listed below are T cell receptor beta chains from one sample, sequenced in a study of identical twins. TCRdb reanalysed the 5' RACE reads using MiXCR and keeps one entry per CDR3 protein. The data show roughly 690,000 distinct CDR3 sequences, with 21% seen just once and over 4% held by the top ten. These same data were also listed under a study on T cells expressing NK-cell markers.

Sequencing was done on a sample of PBMCs. The receptors shown here come from a young woman in good health. Both conserved end residues are part of each CDR3. A D gene is named only where the DNA matches it firmly. The size of a clone is reported for some rows only, either as once, few or many, or as a class for expanded clones.

V	D	size	J	DNA	CDR3
TRBV16	-	many	TRBJ2-3	TGTGCCAGCAGCCAGAGCAGGATCAGCACAGATACGCAGTATTTT	CASSQSRISTDTQYF
TRBV7-2	-	-	TRBJ2-2	TGTGCCAGCGCCCGGGACACCAACACCGGGGAGCTGTTTTTT	CASARDTNTGELFF
TRBV5-6	-	-	TRBJ2-1	TGTGCCAGCAGCTTGCAGGGGTCAACCTACAATGAGCAGTTCTTC	CASSLQGSTYNEQFF
TRBV7-9	-	-	TRBJ1-1	TGTGCCAGCACCCCCGCTTTGTTTATGAACACTGAAGCTTTCTTT	CASTPALFMNTEAFF
TRBV14	-	-	TRBJ2-1	TGTGCCAGCAGCCAAGGCCTCAGGGACTCGAAGTTCTTC	CASSQGLRDSKFF
TRBV7-2	TRBD2	-	TRBJ2-5	TGTGCCAGCAGCTTAGTAGCTAGCGGGAGGGGAGAGACCCAGTACTTC	CASSLVASGRGETQYF
TRBV12-3/TRBV12-4	-	many	TRBJ1-3	TGTGCCAGCAGTTTGGTGCACACCATATATTTT	CASSLVHTIYF
TRBV6-1	-	few	TRBJ1-1	TGTGCCAGCAGTACCTTACGAGGGGCGTCTGAAGCTTTCTTT	CASSTLRGASEAFF
TRBV20-1	-	-	TRBJ2-7	TGCAGTGCTAGAGATCCCAACGCCTACGAGCAGTACTTC	CSARDPNAYEQYF
TRBV3-1	-	few	TRBJ1-4	TGTGCCAGCAGCCCCCGGGGGGCAGGGAGGAATGAAAAACTGTTTTTT	CASSPRGAGRNEKLFF
TRBV12-3/TRBV12-4	-	few	TRBJ2-3	TGTGCCAGCAGTGTCGAGCGGTACCCGAGTCGCACAGATACGCAGTATTTT	CASSVERYPSRTDTQYF
TRBV5-1	TRBD1	many	TRBJ2-1	TGCGCCAGCAGCTTGGACGGACAGGGTTCGGGTGAGCAGTTCTTC	CASSLDGQGSGEQFF
TRBV5-1	TRBD2	-	TRBJ2-3	TGCGCCAGCACGATGGGGCTAGCGGGGGCAGATACGCAGTATTTT	CASTMGLAGADTQYF
TRBV20-1	-	-	TRBJ1-1	TGCAGTGCTAGTGTCAGGGCGAGAAACACTGAAGCTTTCTTT	CSASVRARNTEAFF
TRBV7-9	TRBD1	-	TRBJ2-5	TGTGCCAGCAGCTCCAACCTCGGGACAGAGAAAGAGACCCAGTACTTC	CASSSNLGTEKETQYF
TRBV20-1	-	-	TRBJ1-1	TGCAGTGCTAGAGGCAGAACTGAAGCTTTCTTT	CSARGRTEAFF
TRBV12-3/TRBV12-4	TRBD2	many	TRBJ2-2	TGTGCCAGCAGTTTACTAGCGGCCAACACCGGGGAGCTGTTTTTT	CASSLLAANTGELFF
TRBV24-1	TRBD2	-	TRBJ2-3	TGTGCCACCGGACTAGCGAACACAGATACGCAGTATTTT	CATGLANTDTQYF
TRBV27	-	few	TRBJ2-1	TGTGCCAGCAGGCCTTCGCAGGCCATGGTATGGTTCTTC	CASRPSQAMVWFF
TRBV5-1	-	few	TRBJ2-2	TGCGCCAGCAGAGGGGAGGCTACGAACACCGGGGAGCTGTTTTTT	CASRGEATNTGELFF
TRBV20-1	-	many	TRBJ2-1	TGCAGTGCTAGATCCGATAGGGATGAGCAGTTCTTC	CSARSDRDEQFF
TRBV12-3/TRBV12-4	TRBD1	-	TRBJ2-3	TGTGCCAGCAGTTCAACAGGGGGCTGGGGAGATACGCAGTATTTT	CASSSTGGWGDTQYF
TRBV6-5	TRBD2	few	TRBJ2-4	TGTGCCAGCAGTTGGGGGGAGGGCAAAAACATTCAGTACTTC	CASSWGEGKNIQYF
TRBV3-1	-	few	TRBJ2-1	TGTGCCAGCAGCCAAGCTGGCGGGGGCCACTACAATGAGCAGTTCTTC	CASSQAGGGHYNEQFF
TRBV27	-	few	TRBJ2-5	TGTGCCAGCAGTCCTATTGTTAATGGAGAGACCCAGTACTTC	CASSPIVNGETQYF
TRBV2	TRBD2	-	TRBJ2-2	TGTGCCAGCAGAAACGGGGAGGGATGGACCGGGGAGCTGTTTTTT	CASRNGEGWTGELFF
TRBV19	TRBD2	-	TRBJ2-1	TGTGCCAGTAGTACCTCTACTAGCGGGAGTTCAGAATTTGAGCAGTTCTTC	CASSTSTSGSSEFEQFF
TRBV7-2	-	-	TRBJ2-2	TGTGCCAGCAGCTTAGCGAGGCAGGGGTCGTACACCGGGGAGCTGTTTTTT	CASSLARQGSYTGELFF
TRBV20-1	TRBD2	-	TRBJ2-3	TGCAGTGCTCAAGGACTAGCGGGGGGGTACACAGATACGCAGTATTTT	CSAQGLAGGYTDTQYF
TRBV20-1	TRBD2	-	TRBJ2-2	TGCAGTGCTACCAGCGGGGGCTACTCCGGGGAGCTGTTTTTT	CSATSGGYSGELFF
TRBV9	TRBD2	few	TRBJ2-3	TGTGCCAGCAGCGCCCCCACAGCGGGGGGGTCAGATACGCAGTATTTT	CASSAPTAGGSDTQYF
TRBV30	-	-	TRBJ2-5	TGTGCCTGGTCTTCGGAGACCCAGTACTTC	CAWSSETQYF
TRBV20-1	-	-	TRBJ1-3	TGCAGTGCCCCCGGGCATGGCGACACCATATATTTT	CSAPGHGDTIYF
TRBV5-6	-	-	TRBJ2-5	TGTGCCAGCAGCTTTTTCCGGAGGCAAGAGACCCAGTACTTC	CASSFFRRQETQYF
TRBV28	TRBD1	-	TRBJ2-7	TGTGCCAGCCAAACCTCCGGGACAGGGGTCCCCGAGCAGTACTTC	CASQTSGTGVPEQYF
TRBV11-2	TRBD2	-	TRBJ2-1	TGTGCCAGCAGCTTCCGAATAGCGGGAACGGTAGTCAGCTCCTACAATGAGCAGTTCTTC	CASSFRIAGTVVSSYNEQFF
TRBV12-3/TRBV12-4	-	-	TRBJ2-2	TGTGCCAGCGGCTCCCTCAACACCGGGGAGCTGTTTTTT	CASGSLNTGELFF
TRBV7-2	-	-	TRBJ2-7	TGTGCCAGCAGCTTCTTCCCCGGGGGCCGGAGCTACGAGCAGTACTTC	CASSFFPGGRSYEQYF
TRBV25-1	-	-	TRBJ2-1	TGTGCCAGCAGTGAACGGGTCCCCGCCTACAATGAGCAGTTCTTC	CASSERVPAYNEQFF
TRBV29-1	-	few	TRBJ1-2	TGCAGCGTTCGAGGCGGCTACTTAGATGGCTACACCTTC	CSVRGGYLDGYTF
TRBV20-1	TRBD2	-	TRBJ2-1	TGCAGTGCTAGAGAGGGGACTAGCGGGGCCTACAATGAGCAGTTCTTC	CSAREGTSGAYNEQFF